These 7 T cell receptor beta chains share one sample of origin, sequenced in a study of OX40 agonist ivuxolimab in advanced cancers. Some clones are missing from TCRdb's copy, which holds only in-frame ones; the method was immunoSEQ multiplex PCR. The sample comprises approximately 100,000 clones, just over 90% of which are singletons, and approximately 0.52% rests with the top ten. The sequencing used CD4+ or CD8+ T cells sorted from blood, collected in a trial of the OX40 agonist ivuxolimab. Source of these receptors: an adult with an advanced solid tumor such as melanoma, head and neck, liver or kidney cancer.

The chain combines TRBV28 with TRBJ1-1; D not certain. This CDR3 is built from 10 residues. In germline, CDR1 is MDHEN, CDR2 SYDVKM. Trimming took off 8 bases at V and 5 bases at J, with 6 bases between the two ends. The CDR3 sequence is CASERTEAFF. The DNA of the CDR3 is TGTGCCAGCGAAAGGACTGAAGCTTTCTTT.

The CDR3, as DNA: TGTGCCAGCAGCTTAGATTCGGGGGCTTCTGGAAACACCATATATTTT. Amino acids: CASSLDSGASGNTIYF. The rearrangement uses TRBV7-2 and TRBJ1-3, with TRBD1 as a possible D gene (6 bases). The CDR3 contains 16 residues. Trimming removed 1 base from V and 1 base from J, with 11 bases in between. The germline gives CDR1 SGHTA, CDR2 FQGNSA. The full variable domain, rest sourced from reference TRBV7-2 and TRBJ1-3, is GAGVSQSPSNKVTEKGKDVELRCDPISGHTALYWYRQSLGQGLEFLIYFQGNSAPDKSGLPSDRFSAERTGGSVSTLTIQRTQQEDSAVYLCASSLDSGASGNTIYFGEGSWLTVV.

The genes are TRBV7-8 and TRBJ2-7; D may match TRBD1 or TRBD2 (5 bases each). Germline CDR1 is SGHVS and CDR2 is FQNEAQ. CDR3 length: 17 residues. V lost 4 bases to trimming and J lost 2 bases, with 21 bases between them. CDR3 nucleotide sequence: TGTGCCAGCAGCTCCCAGAGTACCGGGACGGTAGCCTACGAGCAGTACTTC. It encodes CASSSQSTGTVAYEQYF.

V is TRBV19 and J is TRBJ2-2; 10 bases are a match to TRBD1. V lost 1 base to trimming and J lost 5 bases; unmatched junction nucleotides: 7. The CDR3 is made up of 17 amino acids. CDR1 and CDR2 (germline): LNHDA, SQIVND (reference sequence). The CDR3 loop reads CASSIVPGTGETGELFF. CDR3 DNA: TGTGCCAGTAGTATAGTCCCCGGGACAGGGGAAACCGGGGAGCTGTTTTTT.

The gene calls are TRBV10-3 and TRBJ1-2, with TRBD1 identical over 11 bases. The trim removed 7 bases at V and 6 bases at J, leaving 13 bases unmatched. Germline CDR1 and CDR2: ENHRY and SYGVKD. The CDR3 loop spans 16 amino acids. The DNA of the CDR3 is TGTGCCATCATGCCCGGGACAGGGGGGGGTCCCGATGGCTACACCTTC. This gives the protein CAIMPGTGGGPDGYTF.

The chain is built from TRBV4-3 and TRBJ1-2, with TRBD1 identical over 9 bases. The CDR3 consists of 15 residues. CDR1 LGHNA and CDR2 YSLEER come from the germline V gene. J gave up 8 bases and V 4 bases, and 11 bases lay outside the gene matches. The CDR3 is CASSLDLTGGLGYTF. The CDR3 DNA reads as TGCGCCAGCAGCCTCGACCTTACAGGGGGCTTAGGCTACACCTTC.

Worth noting for this clone: The sample contains more than one DNA sequence encoding this CDR3. This chain connects TRBV7-9 to TRBJ2-5; D is possibly TRBD1 or TRBD2 (6 bases each). The V end lost 0 bases, the J end lost 5 bases, and 10 bases lay between the germline ends. The germline V gene has CDR1 SEHNR and CDR2 FQNEAQ (reference sequence). The CDR3 length is 14 residues. The CDR3 here is CASSLAGGQETQYF. In DNA form, the CDR3 reads TGTGCCAGCAGCTTAGCGGGGGGCCAGGAGACCCAGTACTTC.